The 9 T cell receptor beta chains presented below share a single source sample, sequenced in a study of tumor and adjacent non-tumor tissue in lung cancer. Three rounds of nested PCR, following a modified ARM-PCR protocol, produced the TCRbeta library. TCRdb recomputed calls from the multiplex PCR reads with MiXCR, one row per CDR3 protein. The sample holds 70,000 to 80,000 distinct CDR3 sequences; about two thirds are singletons and the top ten take roughly a tenth. The template was RNA from unsorted bulk tissue. The sequenced sample consisted of lung tumor tissue. The source is a woman between 40 and 55 years old with non-small cell lung cancer.

The chain has TRBV5-5 and TRBJ2-7, with a weak D call TRBD2 (5 bases). The CDR3 consists of 13 residues. From germline, CDR1 is SGHKS and CDR2 YYEKEE (reference sequence). V dropped 5 bases and J dropped 2 bases, with 11 bases sitting between them. The CDR3 sequence: CASSRDLTYEQYF. In DNA, the CDR3 is TGTGCCAGCAGTCGGGATCTCACCTACGAGCAGTACTTC.

In regard to this clonotype: A single base separates this from a much larger clone, so it may be a read error. The chain joins TRBV28 to TRBJ2-7, with D uncertain. This CDR3 spans 13 amino acids. V gave up 11 bases and J gave up 0 bases, with 14 bases separating them. Germline CDR1 MDHEN, CDR2 SYDVKM. The CDR3 nucleotides are TGTGCCGGCACCTTGGGGAACTCCTACGAGCAGTACTTC. Translating it yields CAGTLGNSYEQYF.

This clonotype was observed many times. The V gene is TRBV28, the J gene TRBJ1-6; possibly TRBD1 for D (5 bases). CDR3 size: 15 residues. Germline V gene sequence: CDR1 MDHEN, CDR2 SYDVKM. V was trimmed by 1 base and J by 14 bases, leaving 18 bases between them. The CDR3 spells CASSLYRQSTRALHF. CDR3 DNA sequence: TGTGCCAGCAGTTTATACAGACAGTCCACGAGAGCCCTCCACTTT.

About this clonotype itself: This sequence may be a read error, since a much larger clone differs from it by one base. Because it lacks the conserved phenylalanine or tryptophan at the end, this CDR3 is likely a read error. This chain joins TRBV11-2 and TRBJ2-3; 7 positions agree with TRBD1. The last part of the DNA fits TRBJ1-5 better; the J call may be wrong. CDR1 and CDR2 (germline): SGHAT, FQNNGV. The CDR3 spans 15 residues. CDR3 in DNA: TGTGCCAGCAGCTTAGGGACTAACGGGACAGATACGCAGCATCTT. It translates to CASSLGTNGTDTQHL.

In the case of this clonotype: The junction departs from germline at one end; a sequencing error may be responsible. The chain employs TRBV5-5 and TRBJ1-1; D perhaps matches TRBD1 (5 bases). CDR3 length: 14 residues. Germline V CDR1 and CDR2: SGHKS, YYEKEE (reference sequence). CDR3 nucleotides: TGTACCAGCAGGGTTGGGGTCAGGAACACTGAAGCTTTCTTT. Its protein is CTSRVGVRNTEAFF.

Comments on this clonotype: An end of the junction differs from the germline gene, which may be a read error. This chain joins TRBV10-1 and TRBJ2-2; possible D gene TRBD2, 5 bases. In germline, CDR1 is WNHNN, CDR2 SYGVQD (reference sequence). The CDR3 is made up of 14 amino acids. CDR3 loop: CASSARVETGELFF. DNA of the CDR3: TGCGCCAGCAGTGCGAGGGTGGAAACCGGGGAGCTATTTTTT.

In this sample, this clonotype turned up many times. With a much larger clone just one base away, this may be a read error. The chain carries TRBV6-5 and TRBJ2-2; tentatively, D is TRBD2 (6 bases). CDR1 is MNHEY, CDR2 SVGAGI, per germline. The CDR3 runs 16 residues. In DNA form, the CDR3 reads TGTGCCAGCAGTAACCCCCGGGACTGGGTCACCGGGGAGCCGTTTTTT. It yields the protein CASSNPRDWVTGEPFF.

There are a few counts of this clonotype. This sequence joins TRBV4-1 and TRBJ2-3, with a weak D call TRBD1 (6 bases). Gene TRBJ1-5 matches the end of the DNA better, so the J call may be wrong. This CDR3 comprises 14 residues. CDR1 and CDR2 (germline): MGHRA, YSYEKL. The CDR3 DNA is TGCGCCAGCACGTCCTCGGGGGCTACAGATACGCAGCATTTT. It translates to CASTSSGATDTQHF.

As to this clonotype: Germline and junction disagree at one end, which may indicate a read error. The genes are TRBV10-2 and TRBJ1-5, with 7 bases fitting TRBD1. The length of the CDR3 is 13 residues. Per the germline V gene, CDR1 is WSHSY and CDR2 is SAAADI. The CDR3 nucleotides read TGTGCCAGCAGTGACAGGGCCAATCATCCCCAGCATTTT. Translating it yields CASSDRANHPQHF.